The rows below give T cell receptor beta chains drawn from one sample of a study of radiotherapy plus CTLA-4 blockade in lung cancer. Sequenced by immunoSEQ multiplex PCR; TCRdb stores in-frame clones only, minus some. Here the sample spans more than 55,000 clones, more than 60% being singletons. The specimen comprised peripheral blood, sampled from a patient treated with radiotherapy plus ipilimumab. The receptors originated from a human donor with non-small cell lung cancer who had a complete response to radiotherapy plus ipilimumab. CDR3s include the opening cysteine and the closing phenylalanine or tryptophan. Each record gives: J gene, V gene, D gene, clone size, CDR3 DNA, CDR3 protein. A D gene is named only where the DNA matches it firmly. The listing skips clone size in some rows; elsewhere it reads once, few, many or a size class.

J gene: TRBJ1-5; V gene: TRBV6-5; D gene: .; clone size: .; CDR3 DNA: TGTGCCAGCAGGCCCGACTTAATGGGTCAGCCCCAGCATTTT; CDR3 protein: CASRPDLMGQPQHF
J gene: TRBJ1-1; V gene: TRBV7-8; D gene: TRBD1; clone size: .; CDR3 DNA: TGTGCCAGCAGCCCAAGCTCCAGGGGGGCTTTCTTT; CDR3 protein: CASSPSSRGAFF
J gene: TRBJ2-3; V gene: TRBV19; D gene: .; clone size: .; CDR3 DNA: TGTGCCAGCTCGGACAGAAGCACAGATACGCAGTATTTT; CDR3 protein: CASSDRSTDTQYF
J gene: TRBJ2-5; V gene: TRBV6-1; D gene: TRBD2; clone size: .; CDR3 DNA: TGTGCCAGCACTCAGCGGGAGCAGTACTTC; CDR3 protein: CASTQREQYF
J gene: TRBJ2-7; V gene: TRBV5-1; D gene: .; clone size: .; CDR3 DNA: TGCGCCAGCAGCCGCCCCGACAGCTACGAGCAGTACTTC; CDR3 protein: CASSRPDSYEQYF
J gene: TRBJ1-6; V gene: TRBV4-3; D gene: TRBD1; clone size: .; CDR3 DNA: TGCGCCAGCAGCCAAGATGGGGACAGTAATTCACCCCTCCACTTT; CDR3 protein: CASSQDGDSNSPLHF
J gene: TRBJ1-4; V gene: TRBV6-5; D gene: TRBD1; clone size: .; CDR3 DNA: TGTGCCAGCAGTTACTCCCATACAGGGGAGTACAAACTGTTTTTT; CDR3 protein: CASSYSHTGEYKLFF
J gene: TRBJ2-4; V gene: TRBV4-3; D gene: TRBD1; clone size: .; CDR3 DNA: TGCGCCAGCAGCCCAGGGACAGGGCAAAACATTCAGTACTTC; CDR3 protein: CASSPGTGQNIQYF
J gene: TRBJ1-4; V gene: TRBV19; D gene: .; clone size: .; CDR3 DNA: TGTGCCAGCCGCCGGAACAGTCAAGAAAAACTGTTTTTT; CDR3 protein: CASRRNSQEKLFF
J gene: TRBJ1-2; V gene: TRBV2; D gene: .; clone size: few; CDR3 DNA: TGTGCCAGCAGGGAAAGGGGGGGGGAGTACTATGGCTACACCTTC; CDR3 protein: CASRERGGEYYGYTF
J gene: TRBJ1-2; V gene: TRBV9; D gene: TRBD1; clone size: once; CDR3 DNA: TGTGCCAGCAGCGTACTTTCGGGACAGGGGGATCGCTACACCTTC; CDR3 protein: CASSVLSGQGDRYTF
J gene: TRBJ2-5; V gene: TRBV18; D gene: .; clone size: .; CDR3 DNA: TGTGCCAGCTCACCTAAAGGGGGTGGAGAGACCCAGTACTTC; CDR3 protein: CASSPKGGGETQYF
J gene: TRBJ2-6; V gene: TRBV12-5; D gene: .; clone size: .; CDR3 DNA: TGTGCTAGTGCCTTACTAGGGGGGGGCGGGGCCAACGTCCTGACTTTC; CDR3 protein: CASALLGGGGANVLTF
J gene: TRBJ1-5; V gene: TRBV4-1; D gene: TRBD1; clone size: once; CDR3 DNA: TGCGCCAGCAGCCAAGGGGTCGGGACAGCTTTCAATCAGCCCCAGCATTTT; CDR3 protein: CASSQGVGTAFNQPQHF
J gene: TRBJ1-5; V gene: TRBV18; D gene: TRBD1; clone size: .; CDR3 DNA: TGTGCCAGCTCACCGGACAGGGGACAGCCCCAGCATTTT; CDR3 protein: CASSPDRGQPQHF
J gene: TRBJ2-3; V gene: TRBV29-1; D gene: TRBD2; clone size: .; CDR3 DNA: TGCAGCGTGTTGCGAGCGGGGGGGCCTACGCAGTATTTT; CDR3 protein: CSVLRAGGPTQYF
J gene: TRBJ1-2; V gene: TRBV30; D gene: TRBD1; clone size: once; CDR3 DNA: TGTGCCTGGAACCGGGACAGGCCTTCTGGCTACACCTTC; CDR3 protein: CAWNRDRPSGYTF
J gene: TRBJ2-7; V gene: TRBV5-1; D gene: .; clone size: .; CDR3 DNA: TGCGCCAGCAGCGCCACCTCCCGGGGGAGGTACGAGCAGTACTTC; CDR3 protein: CASSATSRGRYEQYF
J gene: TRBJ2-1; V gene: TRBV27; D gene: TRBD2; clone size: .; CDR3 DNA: TGTGCCAGCAATATCGGTGGAAGCGGGAGGGTTGAGCAGTTCTTC; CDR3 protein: CASNIGGSGRVEQFF
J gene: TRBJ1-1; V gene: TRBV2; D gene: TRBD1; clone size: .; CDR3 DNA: TGTGCCAGCAGGGCGACAGGGCCGAACACTGAAGCTTTCTTT; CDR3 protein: CASRATGPNTEAFF
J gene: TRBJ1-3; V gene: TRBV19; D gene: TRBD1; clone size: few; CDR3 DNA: TGTGCCAGTACTGGGAGAAGAGGGGGCGGGAACACCATATATTTT; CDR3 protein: CASTGRRGGGNTIYF
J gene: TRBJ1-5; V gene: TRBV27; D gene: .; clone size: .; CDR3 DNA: TGTGCCAGCAGGTCAGGTGGATCCGGCCAGCCCCAGCATTTT; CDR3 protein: CASRSGGSGQPQHF
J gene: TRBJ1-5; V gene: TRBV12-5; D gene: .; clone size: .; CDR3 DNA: TGTGCTAGTGGTTTGGGGGGGCCGTATCAGCCCCAGCATTTT; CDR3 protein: CASGLGGPYQPQHF
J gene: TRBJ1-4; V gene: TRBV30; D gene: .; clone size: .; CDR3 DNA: TGTGCCTGGAGCCCATCGGGGGGGGCTCCACATGAAAAACTGTTTTTT; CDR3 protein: CAWSPSGGAPHEKLFF
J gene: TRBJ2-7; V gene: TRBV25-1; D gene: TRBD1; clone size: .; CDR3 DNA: TGTGCCAGCTTGGACAGGATGACCTACGAGCAGTACTTC; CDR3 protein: CASLDRMTYEQYF
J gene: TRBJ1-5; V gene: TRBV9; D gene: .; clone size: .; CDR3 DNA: TGTGCCAGCAGCGTAGGACAAGTTCAGCCCCAGCATTTT; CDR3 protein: CASSVGQVQPQHF
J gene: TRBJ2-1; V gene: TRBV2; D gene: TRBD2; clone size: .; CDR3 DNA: TGTGCCAGCAATTCTCTAGCGGGCGTCAACAATGAGCAGTTCTTC; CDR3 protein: CASNSLAGVNNEQFF
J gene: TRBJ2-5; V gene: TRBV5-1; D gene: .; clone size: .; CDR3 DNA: TGCGCCAGCAAATGGGAGGGGGGGCCGGAGACCCAGTACTTC; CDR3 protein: CASKWEGGPETQYF
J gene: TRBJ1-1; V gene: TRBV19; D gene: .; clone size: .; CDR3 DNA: TGTGCCAGTAGTATAGGCAGGGCCACTGAAGCTTTCTTT; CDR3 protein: CASSIGRATEAFF
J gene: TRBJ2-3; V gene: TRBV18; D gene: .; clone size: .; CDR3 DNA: TGTGCCAGCTCACCACAGGCAGGGGGAGGAACAGATACGCAGTATTTT; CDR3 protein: CASSPQAGGGTDTQYF
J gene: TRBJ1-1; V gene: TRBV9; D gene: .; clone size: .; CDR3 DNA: TGTGCCAGCAGCGTGGACAGAGGGGACACTGAAGCTTTCTTT; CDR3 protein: CASSVDRGDTEAFF
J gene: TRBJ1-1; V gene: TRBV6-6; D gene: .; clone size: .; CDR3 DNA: TGTGCCAGCAGAGCCCGACAGGAGGCCACTGAAGCTTTCTTT; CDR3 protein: CASRARQEATEAFF
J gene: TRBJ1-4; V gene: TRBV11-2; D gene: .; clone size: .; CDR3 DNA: TGTGCCAGCAGCTTCGGGGGTGAAAAACTGTTTTTT; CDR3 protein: CASSFGGEKLFF